The clone carrying this TCR beta chain was seen a handful of times. What it binds is not known. These data are taken from a study of beta chain features in type 1 diabetes. Study overall: Researchers looked at about 110 million sorted cells across all samples.

Findings and caveats of the study: Among all four CD4+ subsets, Type 1 diabetes patients had TCRB CDR3s that were moderately but significantly shorter. Healthy donors had naive, central memory and Treg TCRB repertoires that appeared less similar than those seen among patients. In cDNA sequencing, cells with high TCR expression could be over-represented.

Since all of the isolated RNA was reverse transcribed, expressed TCRB transcripts were what got sequenced. It was found that naive, central memory and regulatory T cell samples averaged about 3.57 million reads. Only in-frame clones appear in the TCRdb table, and some are missing; sequencing was by immunoSEQ multiplex PCR. The sample shows around 690,000 clones, about an eighth of them seen only once. This CDR3 region has 13 residues. The V and J ends lost 8 bases and 4 bases respectively, with 9 bases between them. Per germline, CDR1 SGHTA and CDR2 FQGNSA. The chain combines TRBV7-2 with TRBJ2-6; D call uncertain. The clonotype was recovered from a young man with type 1 diabetes. The specimen sequenced was naive CD4+ T cells from blood. The CDR3 loop reads CASATGGANVLTF. Written as DNA, the CDR3 is TGTGCCAGCGCGACTGGCGGGGCCAACGTCCTGACTTTC.